What follows are 21 T cell receptor beta chains derived from one specimen sequenced in a study of CD8+CD57+ T cells in acquired aplastic anemia. It was genomic DNA that served as the template for profiling TCR beta VDJ and CDR3. Each CDR3 protein gets one entry after TCRdb re-called the reads with MiXCR. The table shows about 130,000 distinct CDR3 sequences, with around two fifths occurring only once. Sequenced material: sorted CD4+, CD8+, or CD8+CD57+ T cells (not recorded which) from PBMCs. Receptors were obtained from a human donor in good health, serving as a control.

This chain connects TRBV11-1 to TRBJ1-6; D is perhaps TRBD1 (6 bases). Germline values: CDR1 SGHAT, CDR2 FQDESV (reference sequence). Between the trimmed V and J ends, which lost 5 bases and 10 bases, there was a span of 21 bases. CDR3 length: 16 residues. For the CDR3, the DNA is TGTGCCAGCAGCCAAGTTAGGGGGTGGATGCGGTCACCCCTCCACTTT. Translating gives CASSQVRGWMRSPLHF.

This clonotype occurred a few times. The chain uses TRBV19 and TRBJ2-3; TRBD2 aligns across 9 bases. This CDR3 has 14 residues. Unmatched junction bases numbered 6, after V lost 7 bases and J lost 4 bases. CDR1 and CDR2 from the germline V gene are LNHDA and SQIVND (reference sequence). Here the CDR3 reads CASMRREGSDTQYF. The DNA of the CDR3 is TGTGCCAGTATGAGGCGGGAGGGGTCAGATACGCAGTATTTT. Variable domain in full (rest from reference TRBV19 and TRBJ2-3): DGGITQSPKYLFRKEGQNVTLSCEQNLNHDAMYWYRQDPGQGLRLIYYSQIVNDFQKGDIAEGYSVSREKKESFPLTVTSAQKNPTAFYLCASMRREGSDTQYFGPGTRLTVL.

The rearrangement links TRBV25-1 to TRBJ2-2; 8 positions agree with TRBD1. The CDR3 is 16 amino acids. Germline-derived CDR1 and CDR2 are MGHDK and SYGVNS. V gave up 8 bases and J gave up 5 bases; unmatched junction bases: 13. The DNA of the CDR3 is TGTGCCAGCGCCACAAGTGGACAGGGTTGGACCGGGGAGCTGTTTTTT. Translating it yields CASATSGQGWTGELFF.

This clonotype has at least ten counts. This chain connects TRBV4-1 to TRBJ2-1; TRBD2 matches 10 bases. The CDR3 extends over 15 amino acids. Germline CDR1 MGHRA, CDR2 YSYEKL. The J segment lost 4 bases and the V segment lost 0 bases, leaving 0 bases of the junction unmatched. CDR3 loop: CASSQELAGYNEQFF. CDR3 DNA sequence: TGCGCCAGCAGCCAAGAACTAGCGGGGTACAATGAGCAGTTCTTC.

In this sample, this clonotype turned up many times. The V call is TRBV19, the J call TRBJ1-1, with 7 bases lining up with TRBD1. Germline-derived CDR1 and CDR2 are LNHDA and SQIVND (reference sequence). This CDR3 contains 14 residues. The J segment lost 2 bases and the V segment lost 4 bases, leaving 4 bases of the junction unmatched. Here the CDR3 reads CASSTRQGNTEAFF. For the CDR3, the DNA is TGTGCCAGTAGTACACGACAGGGCAACACTGAAGCTTTCTTT.

The gene calls are TRBV24-1 and TRBJ2-3; the match to TRBD1 covers 8 bases. This CDR3 is 17 amino acids long. CDR1 is KGHDR, CDR2 SFDVKD, per germline. V was clipped by 9 bases and J by 0 bases; unmatched bases: 13. The CDR3 DNA is TGTGCCACCCAAGCCCCGGGACAGGTGTCTAGCACAGATACGCAGTATTTT. It codes for CATQAPGQVSSTDTQYF.

This clonotype was counted at least ten times. CDR3 bases: TGCAGTGCTAGTGGGACTAACTATGGCTACACCTTC. This sequence encodes CSASGTNYGYTF. The chain carries TRBV20-1 and TRBJ1-2; D uncertain. This CDR3 comprises 12 residues. Germline values: CDR1 DFQATT, CDR2 SNEGSKA (reference sequence). V was pared by 3 bases and J by 0 bases, with 5 bases between.

Many counts were recorded for this clonotype. The V call is TRBV5-4, the J call TRBJ1-5; tentative D call: TRBD1 (5 bases). CDR3 length: 14 residues. Between the trimmed V and J ends, which lost 4 bases and 0 bases, there was a span of 8 bases. Germline V gene lookup returns CDR1 SGHNT and CDR2 YYREEE (reference sequence). The CDR3 reads CASSGGPSNQPQHF. Written as DNA, the CDR3 is TGTGCCAGCAGCGGGGGTCCTAGCAATCAGCCCCAGCATTTT.

As to this clonotype: This may come from a read error, since a much larger clone is one base off. The V gene is TRBV19, the J gene TRBJ1-4; D uncertain. CDR1 LNHDA and CDR2 SQIVND come from the germline V gene (reference sequence). The CDR3 covers 16 residues. CDR3 loop: CASSMGGTRANGKLFF. In DNA form, the CDR3 reads TGTGCCAGTAGTATGGGCGGAACCCGAGCTAATGGAAAACTGTTTTTT.

The rearrangement links TRBV10-3 to TRBJ2-1, with D perhaps TRBD1 (5 bases). V lost 7 bases to trimming and J lost 7 bases, with 14 bases between them. The CDR3 extends over 13 amino acids. CDR1 and CDR2 (germline): ENHRY, SYGVKD. DNA for the CDR3: TGTGCCATCAAAGGTGCAGGGTTTAATGAGCAGTTCTTC. Protein sequence: CAIKGAGFNEQFF.

The gene calls are TRBV19 and TRBJ1-5; the D gene is possibly TRBD1 (6 bases). The CDR3 consists of 13 residues. The V end was cut by 7 bases, the J end by 1 base, with 8 bases between. CDR1 is LNHDA, CDR2 SQIVND, per germline (reference sequence). CDR3 in amino acids: CASNQGSNQPQHF. CDR3 bases: TGTGCCAGTAATCAGGGGAGCAATCAGCCCCAGCATTTT.

The rearrangement links TRBV19 to TRBJ2-7; D perhaps matches TRBD1 (5 bases). The CDR3 is made up of 9 amino acids. CDR1 and CDR2 (germline): LNHDA, SQIVND (reference sequence). V was shortened by 10 bases and J by 9 bases, with 10 bases between the two germline ends. The DNA of the CDR3 is TGTGCCATCAGGGATGCGCAGTACTTC. This translates into CAIRDAQYF.

V and J are TRBV6-1 and TRBJ1-6, with D perhaps TRBD1 (6 bases). Trimming shortened V by 11 bases and J by 8 bases, and 16 bases separated the two germline ends. The CDR3 has 13 amino acids. Per the germline V gene, CDR1 is MNHNS and CDR2 is SASEGT. CDR3 amino acids: CAFRQAEDSPLHF. The CDR3 DNA reads as TGTGCCTTTAGACAGGCCGAAGATTCACCCCTCCACTTT.

The gene calls are TRBV7-3 and TRBJ2-1, with TRBD2 identical over 8 bases. J was trimmed by 9 bases and V by 0 bases; bases with no gene match: 13. Per germline, CDR1 SGHTA and CDR2 FQGTGA. The CDR3 is made up of 17 amino acids. The CDR3, as DNA: TGTGCCAGCAGCTTAACGTTACGGGGGGGCCGGTTGGGTGAGCAGTTCTTC. This sequence encodes CASSLTLRGGRLGEQFF.

For this clonotype: Just one base apart from a much larger clone, this may be a read error. The V call is TRBV7-4, the J call TRBJ2-2; D possibly corresponds to TRBD2 (5 bases). The CDR3 extends over 13 amino acids. Germline V CDR1 and CDR2: SGHVT, SQSDAQ. This chain's CDR3 is CASSAYSTGELLF. The CDR3, as DNA: TGTGCCAGCAGCGCCTATTCCACCGGGGAGCTGCTTTTT.

This clonotype has at least ten counts. The chain carries TRBV27 and TRBJ2-5, with D unresolved. This CDR3 comprises 13 residues. Germline V gene lookup returns CDR1 MNHEY and CDR2 SMNVEV (reference sequence). Trimming took off 6 bases at V and 5 bases at J, with 13 bases between the two ends. The CDR3 loop is CASRVWGMETQYF. CDR3 bases: TGTGCCAGCAGGGTGTGGGGTATGGAGACCCAGTACTTC.

The rearrangement joins TRBV20-1 to TRBJ1-4; weak D call: TRBD1 (6 bases). The length of the CDR3 is 15 residues. Trimming took 6 bases from V and 8 from J, leaving 22 bases between them. Germline V gene lookup returns CDR1 DFQATT and CDR2 SNEGSKA (reference sequence). The CDR3 region is CSAKDSGGRGEKLFF. The CDR3, as DNA: TGCAGTGCCAAGGACAGTGGGGGGCGAGGAGAAAAACTGTTTTTT.

This clonotype was seen repeatedly, ten times or more. The J gene is TRBJ1-1, the V gene TRBV11-2; D gene unclear. The CDR3 is made up of 12 amino acids. From germline, CDR1 is SGHAT and CDR2 FQNNGV. Trimming removed 0 bases from V and 8 bases from J, with 7 bases in between. The CDR3 protein is CASSLEWSEAFF. CDR3 DNA sequence: TGTGCCAGCAGCTTAGAATGGTCCGAAGCTTTCTTT.

This clonotype was seen more than once but under ten times. The genes are TRBV3-1 and TRBJ2-1; D gene unclear. Looked up from germline, CDR1 is LGHDT and CDR2 is YNNKEL (reference sequence). The CDR3 consists of 15 residues. V lost 4 bases and J 3 bases, leaving 13 bases between the germline ends. The CDR3 nucleotides read TGTGCCAGCAGCCGTAGCAACAGCCACTACAATGAGCAGTTCTTC. Amino acids: CASSRSNSHYNEQFF.

The V gene is TRBV15, the J gene TRBJ2-5; no definite D call. V shed 0 bases and J shed 5 bases, with 10 bases lying between them. Per the germline V gene, CDR1 is LNHNV and CDR2 is YYDKDF (reference sequence). This CDR3 is 14 amino acids long. The CDR3 protein is CATSREVGWETQYF. The CDR3 region has the DNA TGTGCCACCAGCAGAGAAGTGGGTTGGGAGACCCAGTACTTC.

This clonotype was found a few times. The chain couples TRBV9 to TRBJ2-1, with D maybe TRBD2 (5 bases). In germline, CDR1 is SGDLS, CDR2 YYNGEE. The CDR3 is 16 residues long. The germline V and J ends were trimmed by 0 bases and 7 bases, with 17 bases remaining between them. In DNA form, the CDR3 reads TGTGCCAGCAGCGTAGGAAGCGGAGGTACGTGGAATGAGCAGTTCTTC. Translation: CASSVGSGGTWNEQFF.